This is a list of T cell receptor beta chains from one sample in a study of T cell responses to AZD1222 COVID-19 vaccine. Libraries were prepared by immunoSEQ multiplex PCR; TCRdb keeps only in-frame clonotypes and omits some of them. The sample records around 99,000 clones, approximately 90% being singletons. The sample here was peripheral blood, taken on day 0 of AZD1222 vaccination. Every receptor here comes from an adult in good health. The CDR3 runs from the conserved cysteine through the conserved F or W. Fields, in order: D gene, clone size, CDR3 length, V gene, J gene, CDR3 DNA, CDR3 protein. D genes are given only for firm matches. Clone sizes are given selectively: once, few, many, or a class where the clone is expanded.

d_gene: NA
abundance: few
len: 15
v_gene: TRBV5-8
j_gene: TRBJ2-6
CDR3nt: TGTGCCAGCAGCCCCAGGGTGGCTGGGGCCAACGTCCTGACTTTC
CDR3aa: CASSPRVAGANVLTF

d_gene: NA
abundance: NA
len: 13
v_gene: TRBV6-5
j_gene: TRBJ1-1
CDR3nt: TGTGCCAGCAGTTACTCCCCGTACAGGGTAGTTTTCTTT
CDR3aa: CASSYSPYRVVFF

d_gene: TRBD1
abundance: NA
len: 17
v_gene: TRBV7-3
j_gene: TRBJ1-1
CDR3nt: TGTGCCAGCAGCATTGGACCAGGGGGCGGGAGGAACACTGAAGCTTTCTTT
CDR3aa: CASSIGPGGGRNTEAFF

d_gene: NA
abundance: NA
len: 11
v_gene: TRBV30
j_gene: TRBJ1-6
CDR3nt: TGTGCCTGGAGGACCATTTCACCCCTCCACTTT
CDR3aa: CAWRTISPLHF

d_gene: TRBD1
abundance: NA
len: 13
v_gene: TRBV19
j_gene: TRBJ1-2
CDR3nt: TGTGCCAGTAGTATCCAGGGGGACTATGGCTACACCTTC
CDR3aa: CASSIQGDYGYTF

d_gene: NA
abundance: NA
len: 18
v_gene: TRBV7-8
j_gene: TRBJ2-1
CDR3nt: TGTGCCAGCAGCCCACCGGTGTGGGGGCCGGATTCCTACAATGAGCAGTTCTTC
CDR3aa: CASSPPVWGPDSYNEQFF

d_gene: TRBD1
abundance: NA
len: 14
v_gene: TRBV6-5
j_gene: TRBJ1-5
CDR3nt: TGTGCCAGCAGTCCCGGACAGGGGAATCAGCCCCAGCATTTT
CDR3aa: CASSPGQGNQPQHF

d_gene: NA
abundance: once
len: 14
v_gene: TRBV6-1
j_gene: TRBJ1-1
CDR3nt: TGTGCCAGCAGTGAAGCTTGGGACGTAACTGAAGCTTTCTTT
CDR3aa: CASSEAWDVTEAFF

d_gene: NA
abundance: NA
len: 15
v_gene: TRBV27
j_gene: TRBJ1-3
CDR3nt: TGTGCCAGCAGCCAGACAGGTCTGACTGGAAACACCATATATTTT
CDR3aa: CASSQTGLTGNTIYF

d_gene: NA
abundance: NA
len: 15
v_gene: TRBV6-1
j_gene: TRBJ1-4
CDR3nt: TGTGCCAGCAGCGAAGGTCCGGGACCGGAAACAAAACTGTTTTTT
CDR3aa: CASSEGPGPETKLFF

d_gene: NA
abundance: NA
len: 14
v_gene: TRBV7-3
j_gene: TRBJ2-7
CDR3nt: TGTGCCAGCAGCTTATTCGCTAGCGACTACGAGCAGTACTTC
CDR3aa: CASSLFASDYEQYF

d_gene: NA
abundance: NA
len: 13
v_gene: TRBV30
j_gene: TRBJ2-5
CDR3nt: TGTGCCTGGAGTGACGGGGCGGCCAAGACCCAGTACTTC
CDR3aa: CAWSDGAAKTQYF

d_gene: TRBD1
abundance: NA
len: 13
v_gene: TRBV6-5
j_gene: TRBJ2-2
CDR3nt: TGTGCCAGCGGGACAGGGGATCACGGGGAGCTGTTTTTT
CDR3aa: CASGTGDHGELFF

d_gene: NA
abundance: NA
len: 14
v_gene: TRBV5-6
j_gene: TRBJ2-3
CDR3nt: TGTGCCAGCAGCCCGGCGGGGCTGACAGATACGCAGTATTTT
CDR3aa: CASSPAGLTDTQYF

d_gene: NA
abundance: NA
len: 13
v_gene: TRBV4-3
j_gene: TRBJ2-1
CDR3nt: TGCGCCAGCAGCCAAGAACCCACGGAAGAGCAGTTCTTC
CDR3aa: CASSQEPTEEQFF

d_gene: TRBD2
abundance: NA
len: 16
v_gene: TRBV5-1
j_gene: TRBJ2-5
CDR3nt: TGCGCCAGCATCCAGAGCGGGATCGGTCACCAAGAGACCCAGTACTTC
CDR3aa: CASIQSGIGHQETQYF

d_gene: TRBD1
abundance: NA
len: 18
v_gene: TRBV5-6
j_gene: TRBJ2-5
CDR3nt: TGTGCCAGCAGTCCTGTTTCTTTTATGGGACAGTTACAAGAGACCCAGTACTTC
CDR3aa: CASSPVSFMGQLQETQYF

d_gene: TRBD1
abundance: NA
len: 16
v_gene: TRBV6-2/TRBV6-3
j_gene: TRBJ1-6
CDR3nt: TGTGCCAGCAGTCCACGCGACGGGACAGGGTACTCACCCCTCCACTTT
CDR3aa: CASSPRDGTGYSPLHF

d_gene: NA
abundance: NA
len: 16
v_gene: TRBV5-6
j_gene: TRBJ2-1
CDR3nt: TGTGCCAGCAGCTTGGTCGGCGGGGCGACTTACAATGAGCAGTTCTTC
CDR3aa: CASSLVGGATYNEQFF

d_gene: NA
abundance: NA
len: 12
v_gene: TRBV29-1
j_gene: TRBJ2-1
CDR3nt: TGCAGCGTGAAACAGTCGAACAATGAGCAGTTCTTC
CDR3aa: CSVKQSNNEQFF

d_gene: NA
abundance: once
len: 17
v_gene: TRBV25-1
j_gene: TRBJ2-5
CDR3nt: TGTGCCAGCAGTGAATTGGTGCGGACCCCAAAACAAGAGACCCAGTACTTC
CDR3aa: CASSELVRTPKQETQYF

d_gene: TRBD1
abundance: NA
len: 13
v_gene: TRBV6-5
j_gene: TRBJ2-7
CDR3nt: TGTGCCAGCGGGAGACAGGGGGGTTACGAGCAGTACTTC
CDR3aa: CASGRQGGYEQYF

d_gene: NA
abundance: once
len: 15
v_gene: TRBV15
j_gene: TRBJ2-7
CDR3nt: TGTGCCACCAGCAGAGATCGGAGGGGAAACTACGAGCAGTACTTC
CDR3aa: CATSRDRRGNYEQYF

d_gene: NA
abundance: NA
len: 14
v_gene: TRBV19
j_gene: TRBJ1-2
CDR3nt: TGTGCCAGTAGTACCCTCGGGGGGGGCTATGGCTACACCTTC
CDR3aa: CASSTLGGGYGYTF

d_gene: NA
abundance: NA
len: 13
v_gene: TRBV30
j_gene: TRBJ1-1
CDR3nt: TGTGCCTGGAGTGTAAGTCGAGGGGGGGAAGCTTTCTTT
CDR3aa: CAWSVSRGGEAFF

d_gene: NA
abundance: NA
len: 16
v_gene: TRBV5-1
j_gene: TRBJ1-3
CDR3nt: TGCGCCAGCAGCACGGGGCCCCCACGCTCTGGAAACACCATATATTTT
CDR3aa: CASSTGPPRSGNTIYF

d_gene: NA
abundance: NA
len: 16
v_gene: TRBV12-5
j_gene: TRBJ2-3
CDR3nt: TGTGCTAGTGGTTCCACGGTAGCGGCTAGCACAGATACGCAGTATTTT
CDR3aa: CASGSTVAASTDTQYF

d_gene: NA
abundance: NA
len: 13
v_gene: TRBV20-1
j_gene: TRBJ1-5
CDR3nt: TGCAGTGCTAGTTTCGGGACGAATCAGCCCCAGCATTTT
CDR3aa: CSASFGTNQPQHF

d_gene: NA
abundance: NA
len: 15
v_gene: TRBV11-3
j_gene: TRBJ2-1
CDR3nt: TGTGCCAGCAGCCCCTTTGACGCCCCCTACAATGAGCAGTTCTTC
CDR3aa: CASSPFDAPYNEQFF

d_gene: TRBD1
abundance: NA
len: 15
v_gene: TRBV5-1
j_gene: TRBJ1-4
CDR3nt: TGCGCCAGCAGCAGGGGGACAGGGCCTAATGAAAAACTGTTTTTT
CDR3aa: CASSRGTGPNEKLFF

d_gene: NA
abundance: few
len: 14
v_gene: TRBV5-1
j_gene: TRBJ2-2
CDR3nt: TGCGCCAGCAGCTTGGCCCAGAACACCGGGGAGCTGTTTTTT
CDR3aa: CASSLAQNTGELFF

d_gene: TRBD2
abundance: NA
len: 15
v_gene: TRBV10-3
j_gene: TRBJ2-1
CDR3nt: TGTGCCATCAGTCCGGCTAGCGGGGGAAGGGATGAGCAGTTCTTC
CDR3aa: CAISPASGGRDEQFF

d_gene: NA
abundance: NA
len: 14
v_gene: TRBV7-3
j_gene: TRBJ1-6
CDR3nt: TGTGCCAGCAGCTGGGGACTGGATAATTCACCCCTCCACTTT
CDR3aa: CASSWGLDNSPLHF

d_gene: NA
abundance: NA
len: 15
v_gene: TRBV6-2/TRBV6-3
j_gene: TRBJ2-7
CDR3nt: TGTGCCAGCAGTTGGGGCGGGGTACCCACCTACGAGCAGTACTTC
CDR3aa: CASSWGGVPTYEQYF

d_gene: NA
abundance: NA
len: 11
v_gene: TRBV20-1
j_gene: TRBJ2-7
CDR3nt: TGCAGTGCTAGTACCGGGTACGAGCAGTACTTC
CDR3aa: CSASTGYEQYF

d_gene: NA
abundance: once
len: 13
v_gene: TRBV7-3
j_gene: TRBJ2-1
CDR3nt: TGTGCCAGCAGCTTGGGGAGCTACAATGAGCAGTTCTTC
CDR3aa: CASSLGSYNEQFF

d_gene: NA
abundance: NA
len: 13
v_gene: TRBV10-1
j_gene: TRBJ2-5
CDR3nt: TGCGCCAGCAATGAAGGAACGAAAGAGACCCAGTACTTC
CDR3aa: CASNEGTKETQYF

d_gene: NA
abundance: NA
len: 13
v_gene: TRBV12-3/TRBV12-4
j_gene: TRBJ2-7
CDR3nt: TGTGCCAGCAGTTTTAACGGACAGTACGAGCAGTACTTC
CDR3aa: CASSFNGQYEQYF

d_gene: NA
abundance: NA
len: 15
v_gene: TRBV7-9
j_gene: TRBJ1-3
CDR3nt: TGTGCCAGCAGCTTAGACTGGGTTACTGGAAACACCATATATTTT
CDR3aa: CASSLDWVTGNTIYF

d_gene: TRBD2
abundance: NA
len: 13
v_gene: TRBV4-3
j_gene: TRBJ2-5
CDR3nt: TGCGCCAGCAGCCAGGGACTAGTGGGGACCCAGTACTTC
CDR3aa: CASSQGLVGTQYF

d_gene: NA
abundance: NA
len: 15
v_gene: TRBV6-5
j_gene: TRBJ1-1
CDR3nt: TGTGCCAGCAGTTACTCGCCGGGGGAGCTCTATGAAGCTTTCTTT
CDR3aa: CASSYSPGELYEAFF

d_gene: NA
abundance: NA
len: 10
v_gene: TRBV6-5
j_gene: TRBJ2-7
CDR3nt: TGTGCCAGCAGTTACATGGACAGAGGGTTC
CDR3aa: CASSYMDRGF

d_gene: NA
abundance: NA
len: 13
v_gene: TRBV18
j_gene: TRBJ2-7
CDR3nt: TGTGCCAGCTCAAGGGACGTCTCCTACGAGCAGTACTTC
CDR3aa: CASSRDVSYEQYF